The sample holds a few counts of the clone carrying this T cell receptor beta chain. As yet, its antigen is unknown. Some clones are missing from TCRdb's copy, which holds only in-frame ones; the method was immunoSEQ multiplex PCR. This table has 60,000 to 75,000 clones, approximately 95% appearing once. The study used thymus tissue resected during corrective heart surgery. Samples came from healthy Finnish infants during open corrective cardiac surgery. These data come from a study of human thymus T cells. The study's findings and limits: Related studies found that unrelated individuals share highly overlapping thymic repertoires.

Germline assignment: CDR1 SGHRS and CDR2 YFSETQ. V shed 4 bases and J shed 5 bases, with 13 bases lying between them. The CDR3 has 14 amino acids. This chain connects TRBV5-1 to TRBJ1-5; D possibly corresponds to TRBD1 (5 bases). This clonotype was obtained from a girl less than two years old with a congenital heart defect but otherwise immunologically healthy. Sequencing was done on a sample of thymus tissue. The CDR3 protein is CASSPGRGDQPQHF. The CDR3 nucleotides read TGCGCCAGCAGCCCGGGACGGGGAGATCAGCCCCAGCATTTT.